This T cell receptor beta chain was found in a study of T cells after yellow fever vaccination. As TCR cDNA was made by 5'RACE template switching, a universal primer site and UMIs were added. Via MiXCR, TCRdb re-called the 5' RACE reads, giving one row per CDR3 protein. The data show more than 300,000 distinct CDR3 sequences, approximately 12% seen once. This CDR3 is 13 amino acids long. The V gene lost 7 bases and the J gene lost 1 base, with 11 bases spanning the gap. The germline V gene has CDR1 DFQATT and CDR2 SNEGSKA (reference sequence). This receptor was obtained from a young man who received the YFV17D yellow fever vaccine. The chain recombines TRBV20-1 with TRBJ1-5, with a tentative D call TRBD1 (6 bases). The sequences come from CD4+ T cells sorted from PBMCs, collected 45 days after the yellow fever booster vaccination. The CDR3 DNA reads TGCAGTGGGGGGGCCGGGAGCAATCAGCCCCAGCATTTT. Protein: CSGGAGSNQPQHF.